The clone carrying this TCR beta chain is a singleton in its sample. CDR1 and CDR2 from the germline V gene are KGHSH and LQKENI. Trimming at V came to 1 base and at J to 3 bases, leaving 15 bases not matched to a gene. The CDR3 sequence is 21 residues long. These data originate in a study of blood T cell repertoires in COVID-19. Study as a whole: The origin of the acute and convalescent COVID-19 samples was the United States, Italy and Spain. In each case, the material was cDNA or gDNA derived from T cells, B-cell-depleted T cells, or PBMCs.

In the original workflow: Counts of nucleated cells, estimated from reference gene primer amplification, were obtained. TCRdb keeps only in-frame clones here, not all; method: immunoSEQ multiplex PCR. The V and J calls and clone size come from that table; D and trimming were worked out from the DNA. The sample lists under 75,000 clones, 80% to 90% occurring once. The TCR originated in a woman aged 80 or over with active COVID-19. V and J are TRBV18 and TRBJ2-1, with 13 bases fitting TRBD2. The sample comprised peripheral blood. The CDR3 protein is CASSPRARLAGGPSIYNEQFF. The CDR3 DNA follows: TGTGCCAGCTCACCACGGGCGAGACTAGCGGGGGGACCGTCCATCTACAATGAGCAGTTCTTC.